This T cell receptor (beta chain) was profiled in a study of blood T cell repertoires in COVID-19. In the study overall: Acute and convalescent COVID-19 samples came from the United States, Italy and Spain. From T cells, B-cell-depleted T cells, or PBMCs came the material, which was cDNA or gDNA.

Per the original methods: Nucleated cell counts were estimated from reference gene primer amplification. TCRdb's table, derived via immunoSEQ multiplex PCR, lists solely in-frame clones and lacks some. From that table come the V and J calls and clone size; the DNA was used to work out D and trimming. The profile shows around 320,000 clones, roughly 85% of them singletons. This clone was seen a single time. Losses at the gene ends were 1 base for V and 0 bases for J; bases not matched to a gene: 5. CDR3 size: 17 residues. Germline values: CDR1 LGHDT, CDR2 YNNKEL (reference sequence). The chain links TRBV3-1 (or the pseudogene TRBV3-2) to TRBJ2-3, with 9 positions matching TRBD2. This TCR was sampled from a human donor in a cohort sampled during active COVID-19. Sequences were obtained from peripheral blood. The CDR3 sequence is CASSQGKTSGSTDTQYF. Written as DNA, the CDR3 is TGTGCCAGCAGCCAAGGAAAAACTAGCGGGAGCACAGATACGCAGTATTTT.